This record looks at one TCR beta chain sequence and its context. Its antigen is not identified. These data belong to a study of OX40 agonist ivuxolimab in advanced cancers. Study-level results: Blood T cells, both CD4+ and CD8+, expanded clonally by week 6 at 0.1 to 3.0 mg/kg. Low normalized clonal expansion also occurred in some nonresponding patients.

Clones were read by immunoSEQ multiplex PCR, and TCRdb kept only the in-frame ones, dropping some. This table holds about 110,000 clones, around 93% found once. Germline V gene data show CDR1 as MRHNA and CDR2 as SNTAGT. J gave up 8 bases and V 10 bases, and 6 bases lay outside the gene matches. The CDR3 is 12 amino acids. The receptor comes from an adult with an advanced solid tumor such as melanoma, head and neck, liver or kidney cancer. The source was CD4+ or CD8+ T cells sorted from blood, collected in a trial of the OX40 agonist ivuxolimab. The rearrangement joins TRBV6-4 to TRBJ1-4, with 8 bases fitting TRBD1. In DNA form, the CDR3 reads TGTGCCACGGGGGGGACAGGCGAAAAACTGTTTTTT. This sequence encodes CATGGTGEKLFF.